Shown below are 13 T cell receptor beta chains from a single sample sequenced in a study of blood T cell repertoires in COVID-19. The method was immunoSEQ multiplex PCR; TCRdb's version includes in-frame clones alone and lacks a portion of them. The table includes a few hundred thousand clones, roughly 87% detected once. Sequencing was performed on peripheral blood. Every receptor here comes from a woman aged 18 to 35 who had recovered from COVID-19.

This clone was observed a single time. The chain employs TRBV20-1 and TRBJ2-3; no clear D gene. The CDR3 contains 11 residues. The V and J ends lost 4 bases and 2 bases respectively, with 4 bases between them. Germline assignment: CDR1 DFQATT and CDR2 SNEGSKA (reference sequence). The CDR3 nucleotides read TGCAGTGCTACCTTCACAGATACGCAGTATTTT. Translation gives CSATFTDTQYF.

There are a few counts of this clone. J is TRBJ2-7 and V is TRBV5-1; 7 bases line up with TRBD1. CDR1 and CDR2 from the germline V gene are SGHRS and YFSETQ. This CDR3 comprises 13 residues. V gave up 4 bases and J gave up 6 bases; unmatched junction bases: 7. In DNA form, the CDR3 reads TGCGCCAGCAGCGCCAACCGGGACAGCGAGCAGTACTTC. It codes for CASSANRDSEQYF.

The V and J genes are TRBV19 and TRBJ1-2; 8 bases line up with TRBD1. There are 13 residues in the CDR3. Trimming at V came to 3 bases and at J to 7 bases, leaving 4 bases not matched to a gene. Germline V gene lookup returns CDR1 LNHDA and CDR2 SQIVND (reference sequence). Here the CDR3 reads CASSMGQARGYTF. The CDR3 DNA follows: TGTGCCAGTAGTATGGGACAGGCCCGTGGCTACACCTTC.

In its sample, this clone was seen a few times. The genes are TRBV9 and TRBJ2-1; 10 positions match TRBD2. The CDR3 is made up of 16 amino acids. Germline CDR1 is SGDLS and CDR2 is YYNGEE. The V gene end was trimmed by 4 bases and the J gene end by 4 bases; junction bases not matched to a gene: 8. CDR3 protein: CASSSEATSGYNEQFF. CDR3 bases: TGTGCCAGCAGCTCCGAAGCGACTAGCGGGTACAATGAGCAGTTCTTC.

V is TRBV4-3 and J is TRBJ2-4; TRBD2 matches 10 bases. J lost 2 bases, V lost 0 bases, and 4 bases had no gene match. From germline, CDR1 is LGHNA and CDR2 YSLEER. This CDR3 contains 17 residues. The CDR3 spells CASSQEPAGGSKNIQYF. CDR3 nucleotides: TGCGCCAGCAGCCAAGAGCCAGCGGGAGGGTCCAAAAACATTCAGTACTTC.

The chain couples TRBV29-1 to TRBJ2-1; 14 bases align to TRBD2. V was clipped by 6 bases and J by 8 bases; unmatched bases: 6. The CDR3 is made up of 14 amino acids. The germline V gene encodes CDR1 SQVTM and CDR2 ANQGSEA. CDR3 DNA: TGCAGCGTCGCCGGGACTAGCGGGAGCCATGAGCAGTTCTTC. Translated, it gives CSVAGTSGSHEQFF.

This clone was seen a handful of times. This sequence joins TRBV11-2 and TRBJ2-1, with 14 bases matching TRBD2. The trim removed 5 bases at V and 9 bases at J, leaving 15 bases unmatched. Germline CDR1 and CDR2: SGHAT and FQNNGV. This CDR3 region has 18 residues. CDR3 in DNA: TGTGCCAGCAGCCGGTACACTTACGGGACTAGCGGGAGAGGTGAGCAGTTCTTC. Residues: CASSRYTYGTSGRGEQFF. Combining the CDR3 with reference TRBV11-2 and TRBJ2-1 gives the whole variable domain EAGVAQSPRYKIIEKRQSVAFWCNPISGHATLYWYQQILGQGPKLLIQFQNNGVVDDSQLPKDRFSAERLKGVDSTLKIQPAKLEDSAVYLCASSRYTYGTSGRGEQFFGPGTRLTVL.

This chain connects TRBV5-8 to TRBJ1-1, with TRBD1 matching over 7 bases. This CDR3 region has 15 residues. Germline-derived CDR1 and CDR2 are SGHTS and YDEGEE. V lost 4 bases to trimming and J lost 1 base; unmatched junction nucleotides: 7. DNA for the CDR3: TGTGCCAGCAGCCACGGGACAGCCACGAACACTGAAGCTTTCTTT. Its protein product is CASSHGTATNTEAFF.

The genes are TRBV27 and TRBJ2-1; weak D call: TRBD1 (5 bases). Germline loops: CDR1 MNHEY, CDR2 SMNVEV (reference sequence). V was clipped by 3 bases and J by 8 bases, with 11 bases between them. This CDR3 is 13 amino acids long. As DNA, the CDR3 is TGTGCCAGCAGTTTTTACAGGAGCGATGAGCAGTTCTTC. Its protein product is CASSFYRSDEQFF.

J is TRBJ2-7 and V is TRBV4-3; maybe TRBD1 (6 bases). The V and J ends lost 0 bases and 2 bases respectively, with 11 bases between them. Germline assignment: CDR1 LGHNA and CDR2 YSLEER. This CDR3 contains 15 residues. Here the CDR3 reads CASSQEGAGTYEQYF. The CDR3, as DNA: TGCGCCAGCAGCCAAGAGGGGGCTGGGACCTACGAGCAGTACTTC.

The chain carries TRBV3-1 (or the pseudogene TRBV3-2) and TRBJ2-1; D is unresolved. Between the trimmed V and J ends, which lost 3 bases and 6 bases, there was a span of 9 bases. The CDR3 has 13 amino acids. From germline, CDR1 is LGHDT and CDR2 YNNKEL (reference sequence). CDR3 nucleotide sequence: TGTGCCAGCAGCCACCTAACTACCAATGAGCAGTTCTTC. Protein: CASSHLTTNEQFF.

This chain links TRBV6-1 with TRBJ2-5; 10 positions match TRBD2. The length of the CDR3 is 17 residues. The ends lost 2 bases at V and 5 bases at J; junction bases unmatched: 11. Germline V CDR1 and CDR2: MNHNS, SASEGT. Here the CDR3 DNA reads TGTGCCAGCAGTGAATTGGGTAGCGGGAGGTTCGAGGAGACCCAGTACTTC. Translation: CASSELGSGRFEETQYF.

CDR3 DNA sequence: TGTGCCAGCAGTTACTCGGGACACGGCCCTGAAGCTTTCTTT. It codes for CASSYSGHGPEAFF. The chain joins TRBV6-5 to TRBJ1-1; a possible D gene is TRBD1 (6 bases). The V gene's germline CDR1 is MNHEY and CDR2 SVGAGI. Trimming stripped 0 bases from V and 6 bases from J, with 11 bases between. The CDR3 has 14 residues.